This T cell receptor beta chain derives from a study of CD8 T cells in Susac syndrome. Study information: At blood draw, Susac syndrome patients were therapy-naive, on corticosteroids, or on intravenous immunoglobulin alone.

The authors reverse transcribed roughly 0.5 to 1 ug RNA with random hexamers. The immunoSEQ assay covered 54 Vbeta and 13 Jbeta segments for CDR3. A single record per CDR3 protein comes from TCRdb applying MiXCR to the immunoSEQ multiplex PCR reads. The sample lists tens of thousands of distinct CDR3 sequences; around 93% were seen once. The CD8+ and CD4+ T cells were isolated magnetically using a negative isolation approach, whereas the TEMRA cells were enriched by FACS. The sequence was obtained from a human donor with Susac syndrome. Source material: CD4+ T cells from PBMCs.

The CDR3 spells CASSYVGVTRGETQYF. Written as DNA, the CDR3 is TGTGCCAGCAGTTACGTCGGAGTCACGAGGGGAGAGACCCAGTACTTC. The genes are TRBV6-5 and TRBJ2-5; D could derive from TRBD1 or TRBD2 (5 bases each). This CDR3 region has 16 residues. Germline CDR1 is MNHEY and CDR2 is SVGAGI. Trimming took 2 bases from V and 4 from J, leaving 17 bases between them.